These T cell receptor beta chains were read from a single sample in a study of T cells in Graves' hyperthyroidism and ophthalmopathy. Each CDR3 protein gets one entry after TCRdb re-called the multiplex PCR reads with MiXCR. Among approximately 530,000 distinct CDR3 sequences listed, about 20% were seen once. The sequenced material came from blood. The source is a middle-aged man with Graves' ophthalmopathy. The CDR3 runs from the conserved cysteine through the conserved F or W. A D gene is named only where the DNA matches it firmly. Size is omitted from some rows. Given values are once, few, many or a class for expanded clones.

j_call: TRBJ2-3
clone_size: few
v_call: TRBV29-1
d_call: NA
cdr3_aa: CSVSPNPDTQYF
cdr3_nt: TGCAGCGTGAGCCCGAATCCGGATACGCAGTATTTT

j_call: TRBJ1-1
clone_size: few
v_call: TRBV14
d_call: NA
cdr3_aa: CASSQGRYTEAFF
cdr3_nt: TGTGCCAGCAGCCAAGGACGGTACACTGAAGCTTTCTTT

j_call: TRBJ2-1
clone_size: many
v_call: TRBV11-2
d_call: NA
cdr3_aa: CASSRRLDSYNEQFF
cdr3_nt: TGTGCCAGCTCCAGACGACTAGACTCCTACAATGAGCAGTTCTTC

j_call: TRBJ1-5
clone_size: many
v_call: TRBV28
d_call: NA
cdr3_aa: CASSPGLPQPQHF
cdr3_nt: TGTGCCAGCAGCCCCGGCCTGCCTCAGCCCCAGCATTTT

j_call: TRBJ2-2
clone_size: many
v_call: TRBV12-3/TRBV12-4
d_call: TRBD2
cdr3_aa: CASNLISGGARGELFF
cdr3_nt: TGTGCCAGCAACCTAATTAGCGGGGGGGCACGCGGGGAGCTGTTTTTT

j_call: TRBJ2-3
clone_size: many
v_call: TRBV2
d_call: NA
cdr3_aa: CASRGGTTTDTQYF
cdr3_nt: TGTGCCAGCAGGGGCGGGACAACCACAGATACGCAGTATTTT

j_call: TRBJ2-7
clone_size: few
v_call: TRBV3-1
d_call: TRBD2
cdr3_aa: CASSQDVSGRYEQYF
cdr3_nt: TGTGCCAGCAGCCAAGATGTCAGCGGGAGATACGAGCAGTACTTC

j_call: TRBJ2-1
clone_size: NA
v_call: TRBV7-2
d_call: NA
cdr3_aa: CASSPPGSRGRGHEQFF
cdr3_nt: TGTGCCAGCAGCCCGCCGGGGTCTAGAGGGAGAGGGCATGAGCAGTTCTTC

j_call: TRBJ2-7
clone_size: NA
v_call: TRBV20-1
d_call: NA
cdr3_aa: CSGVGPFGHEQYF
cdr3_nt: TGCAGTGGGGTTGGGCCCTTTGGCCACGAGCAGTACTTC

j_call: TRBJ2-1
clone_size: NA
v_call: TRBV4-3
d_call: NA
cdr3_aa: CASSQDHRLNNEQFF
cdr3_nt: TGCGCCAGCAGCCAAGATCATAGACTTAACAATGAGCAGTTCTTC

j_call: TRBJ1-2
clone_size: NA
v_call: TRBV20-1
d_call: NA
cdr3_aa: CSATPINYGYTF
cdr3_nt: TGCAGTGCTACTCCTATAAACTATGGCTACACCTTC